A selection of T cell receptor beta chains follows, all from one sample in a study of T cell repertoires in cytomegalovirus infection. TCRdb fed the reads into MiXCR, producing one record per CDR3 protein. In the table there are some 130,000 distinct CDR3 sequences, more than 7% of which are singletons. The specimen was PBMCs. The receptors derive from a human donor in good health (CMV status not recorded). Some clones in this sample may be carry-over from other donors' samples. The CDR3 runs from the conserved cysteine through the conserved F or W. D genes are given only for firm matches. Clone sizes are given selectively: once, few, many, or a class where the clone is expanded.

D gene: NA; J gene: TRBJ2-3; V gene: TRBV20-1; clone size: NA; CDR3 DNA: TGCAGTGCTAGGCAAATCCGACAGGCAGCTAGCACAGATACGCAGTATTTT; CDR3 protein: CSARQIRQAASTDTQYF
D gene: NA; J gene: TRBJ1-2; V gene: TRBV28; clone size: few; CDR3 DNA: TGTGCCAGCATGGGGGCCGATTTGGGCTACACCTTC; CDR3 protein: CASMGADLGYTF
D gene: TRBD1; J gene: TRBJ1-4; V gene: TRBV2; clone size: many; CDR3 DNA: TGTGCCAGCAGCGACCCCGCACAGGGGGCGGGTGAAAAACTGTTTTTT; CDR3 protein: CASSDPAQGAGEKLFF
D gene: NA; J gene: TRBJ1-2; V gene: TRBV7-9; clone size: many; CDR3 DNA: TGTGCCAGCAGTTCAGGAATAGGCTACACCTTC; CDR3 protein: CASSSGIGYTF
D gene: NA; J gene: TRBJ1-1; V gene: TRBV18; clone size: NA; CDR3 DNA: TGTGCCAGCTCAGTGGACGCGCGCCTCGCGGCTTTCTTT; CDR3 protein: CASSVDARLAAFF
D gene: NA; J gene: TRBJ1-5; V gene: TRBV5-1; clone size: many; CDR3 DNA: TGCGCCAGCAGCTTATCGGGGGTGGAAAATCAGCCCCAGCATTTT; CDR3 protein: CASSLSGVENQPQHF
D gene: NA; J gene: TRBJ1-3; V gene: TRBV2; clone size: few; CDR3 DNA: TGTGCCAGCACCGTCTCTGGAAACACCATATATTTT; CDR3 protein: CASTVSGNTIYF
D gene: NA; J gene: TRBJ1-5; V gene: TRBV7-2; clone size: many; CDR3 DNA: TGTGCCAGCAGCTCAGGGGGCAATCAGCCCCAGCATTTT; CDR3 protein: CASSSGGNQPQHF
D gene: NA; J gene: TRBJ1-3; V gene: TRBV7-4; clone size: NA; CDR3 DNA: TGTGCCACCCGGACAGTGAGCTCTGGAAACACCATATATTTT; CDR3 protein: CATRTVSSGNTIYF
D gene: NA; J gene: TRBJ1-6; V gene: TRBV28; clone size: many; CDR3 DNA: TGTGCCAGCAGTCTCATACAGGGCATCCTCCACTTT; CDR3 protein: CASSLIQGILHF
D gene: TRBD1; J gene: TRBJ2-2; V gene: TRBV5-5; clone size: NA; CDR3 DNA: TGTGCCAGCAGCGACAGGGTTTGGACCGGGGAGCTGTTTTTT; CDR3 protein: CASSDRVWTGELFF
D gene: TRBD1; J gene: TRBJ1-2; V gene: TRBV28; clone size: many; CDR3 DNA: TGTGCCAGCACTGACAGGGAGTATGGCTACACCTTC; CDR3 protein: CASTDREYGYTF
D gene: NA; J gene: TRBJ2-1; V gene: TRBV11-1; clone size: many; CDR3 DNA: TGTGCCAGCAGCCCGAGGGGGGGCTCGGATGAGCAGTTCTTC; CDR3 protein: CASSPRGGSDEQFF
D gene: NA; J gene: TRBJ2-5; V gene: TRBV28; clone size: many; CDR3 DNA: TGTGCCAGCAGCCCTACCGGGGGAGGCAAGGAGACCCAGTACTTC; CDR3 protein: CASSPTGGGKETQYF
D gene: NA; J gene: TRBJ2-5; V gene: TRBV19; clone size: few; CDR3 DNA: TGTGCCAGTAGTAAGACCTCGGAGACCCAGTACTTC; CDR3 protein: CASSKTSETQYF
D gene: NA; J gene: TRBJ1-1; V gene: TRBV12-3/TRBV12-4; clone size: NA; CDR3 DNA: TGTGCCAGCAGTCCCGGCACGGGTTCTGAAGCTTTCTTT; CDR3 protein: CASSPGTGSEAFF
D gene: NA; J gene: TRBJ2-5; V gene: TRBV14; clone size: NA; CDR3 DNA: TGTGCCAGCAGCCAAGTTCGTTCGGCAGAAGAGACCCAGTACTTC; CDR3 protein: CASSQVRSAEETQYF
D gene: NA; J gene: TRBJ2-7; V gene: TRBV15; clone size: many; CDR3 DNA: TGTGCCACCAGCAGAGATACAGGGGGGGACGAGCAGTACTTC; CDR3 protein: CATSRDTGGDEQYF
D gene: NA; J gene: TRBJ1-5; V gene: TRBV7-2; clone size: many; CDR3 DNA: TGTGCCAGCAGCTTAGGGGCGACAGTAATTAATCAGCCCCAGCATTTT; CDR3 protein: CASSLGATVINQPQHF
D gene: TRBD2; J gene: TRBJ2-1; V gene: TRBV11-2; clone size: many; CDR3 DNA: TGTGCCAGCAGGTTAGCGGGACTCTCCTACAATGAGCAGTTCTTC; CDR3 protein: CASRLAGLSYNEQFF
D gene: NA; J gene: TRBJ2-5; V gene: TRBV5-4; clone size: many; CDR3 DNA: TGTGCCAGCAGCAAAAAAGACAGCACGGAGACCCAGTACTTC; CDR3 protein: CASSKKDSTETQYF
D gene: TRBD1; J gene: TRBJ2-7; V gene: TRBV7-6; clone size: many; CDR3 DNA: TGTGCCAGCAGCCCGGGACAGGGGTCTACCTACGAGCAGTACTTC; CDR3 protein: CASSPGQGSTYEQYF
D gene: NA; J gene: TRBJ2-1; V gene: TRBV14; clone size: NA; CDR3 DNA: TGTGCCAGCAGCCAAGACCATGTCAATGAGCAGTTCTTC; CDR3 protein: CASSQDHVNEQFF
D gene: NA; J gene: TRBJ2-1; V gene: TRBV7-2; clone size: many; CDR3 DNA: TGTGCCAGCAGCTTCGGGGTCGGAGATGAGCAGTTCTTC; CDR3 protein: CASSFGVGDEQFF
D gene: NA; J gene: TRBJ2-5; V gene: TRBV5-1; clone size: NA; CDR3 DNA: TGCGCCAGCAGCGATCAAGGGTATCAAGAGACCCAGTACTTC; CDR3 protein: CASSDQGYQETQYF
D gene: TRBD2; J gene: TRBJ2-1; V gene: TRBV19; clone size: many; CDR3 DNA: TGTGCCAGTAGTATTTCTGCTAGCGGGGTTAATGAGCAGTTCTTC; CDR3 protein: CASSISASGVNEQFF
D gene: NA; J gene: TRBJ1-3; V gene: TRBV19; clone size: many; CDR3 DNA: TGTGCCAGTAGTACCCGACTCCAATCTGGAAACACCATATATTTT; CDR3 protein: CASSTRLQSGNTIYF
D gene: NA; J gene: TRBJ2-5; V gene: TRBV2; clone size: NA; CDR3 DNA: TGTGCCAGCATTGGGGGATTTGAGGGGACCCAGTACTTC; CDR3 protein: CASIGGFEGTQYF